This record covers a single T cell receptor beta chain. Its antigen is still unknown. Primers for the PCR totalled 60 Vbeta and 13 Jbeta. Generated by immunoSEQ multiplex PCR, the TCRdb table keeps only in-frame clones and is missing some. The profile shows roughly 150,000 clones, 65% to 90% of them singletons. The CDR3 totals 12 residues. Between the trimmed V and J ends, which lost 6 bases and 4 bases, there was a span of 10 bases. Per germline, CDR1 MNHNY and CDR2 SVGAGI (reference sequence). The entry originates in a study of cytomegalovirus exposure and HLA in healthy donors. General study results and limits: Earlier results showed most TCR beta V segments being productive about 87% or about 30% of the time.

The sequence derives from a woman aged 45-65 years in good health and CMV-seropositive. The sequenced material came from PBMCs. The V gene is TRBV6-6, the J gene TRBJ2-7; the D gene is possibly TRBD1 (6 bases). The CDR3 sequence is CASSPGQYEQYF. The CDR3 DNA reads TGTGCCAGCAGCCCTGGACAGTACGAGCAGTACTTC.